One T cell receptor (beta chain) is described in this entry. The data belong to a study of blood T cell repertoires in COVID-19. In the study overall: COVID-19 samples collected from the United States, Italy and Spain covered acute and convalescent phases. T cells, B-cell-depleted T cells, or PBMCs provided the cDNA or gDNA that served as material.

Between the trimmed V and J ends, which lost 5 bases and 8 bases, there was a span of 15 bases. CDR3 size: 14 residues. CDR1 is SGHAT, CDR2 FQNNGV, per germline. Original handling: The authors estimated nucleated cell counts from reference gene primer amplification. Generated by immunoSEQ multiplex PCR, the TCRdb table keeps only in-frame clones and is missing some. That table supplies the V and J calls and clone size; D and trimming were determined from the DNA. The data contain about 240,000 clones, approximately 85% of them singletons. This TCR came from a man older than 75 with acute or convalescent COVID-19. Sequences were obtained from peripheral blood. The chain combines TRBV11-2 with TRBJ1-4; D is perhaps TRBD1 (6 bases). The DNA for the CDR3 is TGTGCCAGCAGCCGGACAGACGATGGAGAAAAACTGTTTTTT. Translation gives CASSRTDDGEKLFF.